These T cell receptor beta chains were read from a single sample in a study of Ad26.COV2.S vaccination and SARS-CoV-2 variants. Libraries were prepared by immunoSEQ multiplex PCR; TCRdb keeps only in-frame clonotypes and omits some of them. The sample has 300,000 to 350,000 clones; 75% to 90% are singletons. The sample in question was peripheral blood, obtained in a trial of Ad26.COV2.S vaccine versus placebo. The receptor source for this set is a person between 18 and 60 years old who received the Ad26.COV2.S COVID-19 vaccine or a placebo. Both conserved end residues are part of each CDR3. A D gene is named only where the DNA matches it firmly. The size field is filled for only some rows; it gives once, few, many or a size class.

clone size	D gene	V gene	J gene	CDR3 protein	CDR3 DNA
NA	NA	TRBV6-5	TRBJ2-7	CASSREGLSSYEQYF	TGTGCCAGCAGCCGCGAGGGTCTCAGCTCCTACGAGCAGTACTTC
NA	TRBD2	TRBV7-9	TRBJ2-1	CASSSSGGAASNEQFF	TGTGCCAGCAGCTCTAGCGGGGGGGCCGCTTCAAATGAGCAGTTCTTC
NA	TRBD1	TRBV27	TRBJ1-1	CASSEGANTEAFF	TGTGCCAGCAGTGAGGGGGCGAACACTGAAGCTTTCTTT
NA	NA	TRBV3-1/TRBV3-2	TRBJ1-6	CASSSVRRGSPLHF	TGTGCCAGCTCTTCCGTCCGTCGGGGATCACCCCTCCACTTT
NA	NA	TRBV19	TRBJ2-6	CASSTGKGGANVLTF	TGTGCCAGTAGTACCGGCAAGGGGGGGGCCAACGTCCTGACTTTC
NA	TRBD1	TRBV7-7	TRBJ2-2	CASSTDRVRNTGELFF	TGTGCCAGCAGCACCGACAGGGTTCGGAACACCGGGGAGCTGTTTTTT
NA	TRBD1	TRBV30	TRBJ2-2	CAWSDRTRDRADTGELFF	TGTGCCTGGAGTGATCGGACCCGGGACAGGGCGGACACCGGGGAGCTGTTTTTT
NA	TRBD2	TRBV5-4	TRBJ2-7	CASSLDLAGGYYEQYF	TGTGCCAGCAGCTTGGATCTAGCGGGCGGATACTACGAGCAGTACTTC
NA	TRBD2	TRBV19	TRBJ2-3	CASSISTSGRALDTQYF	TGTGCCAGTAGTATTTCAACTAGCGGGAGGGCCCTGGATACGCAGTATTTT
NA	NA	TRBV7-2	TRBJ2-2	CASSFGGNTGELFF	TGTGCCAGCAGCTTTGGGGGGAACACCGGGGAGCTGTTTTTT
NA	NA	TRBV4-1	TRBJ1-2	CASSHRRFTNYGYTF	TGCGCCAGCAGCCACCGACGGTTTACTAACTATGGCTACACCTTC
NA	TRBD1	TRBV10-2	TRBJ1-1	CASSSDRGNTEAFF	TGCGCCAGCAGCTCCGACAGGGGGAACACTGAAGCTTTCTTT
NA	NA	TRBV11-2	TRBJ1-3	CASSLAVSGNTIYF	TGTGCCAGCAGCTTAGCGGTTTCTGGAAACACCATATATTTT
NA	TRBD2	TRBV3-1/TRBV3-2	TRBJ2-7	CASSHVLAVEQYF	TGTGCCAGCAGCCATGTTCTAGCGGTCGAGCAGTACTTC
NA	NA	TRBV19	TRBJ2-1	CASSPIVWAEQFF	TGTGCCAGTAGCCCGATAGTTTGGGCCGAGCAGTTCTTC
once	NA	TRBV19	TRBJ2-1	CASSWGEKGNEQFF	TGTGCCAGTAGTTGGGGGGAGAAAGGCAATGAGCAGTTCTTC
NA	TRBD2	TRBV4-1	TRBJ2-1	CASSQGFGASGRVYNEQFF	TGCGCCAGCAGCCAAGGGTTTGGGGCTAGCGGGAGAGTATACAATGAGCAGTTCTTC
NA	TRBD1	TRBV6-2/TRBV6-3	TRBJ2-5	CASSPIGQGTQYF	TGTGCCAGCAGCCCCATCGGACAGGGGACCCAGTACTTC
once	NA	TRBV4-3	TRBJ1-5	CASSQDMLGQPQHF	TGCGCCAGCAGCCAAGATATGCTCGGTCAGCCCCAGCATTTT
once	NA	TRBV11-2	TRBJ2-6	CASSLGLVSGANVLTF	TGTGCCAGCAGCTTAGGGCTCGTGTCTGGGGCCAACGTCCTGACTTTC
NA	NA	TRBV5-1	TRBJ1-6	CASSFEGPHNSPLHF	TGCGCCAGCAGCTTTGAGGGACCCCATAATTCACCCCTCCACTTT
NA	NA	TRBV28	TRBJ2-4	CASSPIDPIQYF	TGTGCCAGCAGTCCTATTGATCCCATTCAGTACTTC
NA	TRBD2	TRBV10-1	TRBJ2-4	CASSRTPGTSGKFSLAKNIQYF	TGCGCCAGCAGTCGAACTCCCGGGACTAGCGGCAAATTTTCGCTAGCCAAAAACATTCAGTACTTC
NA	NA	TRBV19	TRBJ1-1	CASSIPLGGTEAFF	TGTGCCAGTAGTATCCCCCTGGGGGGCACTGAAGCTTTCTTT
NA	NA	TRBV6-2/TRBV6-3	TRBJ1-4	CASSYYSDASTNEKLFF	TGTGCCAGCAGTTACTACTCGGACGCTTCAACTAATGAAAAACTGTTTTTT
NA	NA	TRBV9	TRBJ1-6	CASSVGLHNSPLHF	TGTGCCAGCAGCGTAGGACTGCATAATTCACCCCTCCACTTT
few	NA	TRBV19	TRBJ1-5	CASGSSNQPQHF	TGTGCCAGTGGAAGCAGCAATCAGCCCCAGCATTTT
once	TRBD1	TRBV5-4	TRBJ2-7	CASSLVSGTESYEQYF	TGTGCCAGCAGCTTGGTTTCCGGGACAGAATCCTACGAGCAGTACTTC
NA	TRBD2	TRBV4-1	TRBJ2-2	CASSLTSGGETGELFF	TGCGCCAGCAGCCTGACTAGCGGGGGTGAAACCGGGGAGCTGTTTTTT
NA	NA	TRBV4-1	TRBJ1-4	CASRRPGEKLFF	TGCGCCAGCAGAAGACCTGGAGAAAAACTGTTTTTT
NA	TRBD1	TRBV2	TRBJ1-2	CASRGQNYGYTF	TGTGCCAGCAGGGGACAGAACTATGGCTACACCTTC
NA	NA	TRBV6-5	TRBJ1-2	CASSYSSGARGYTF	TGTGCCAGCAGTTACTCGTCGGGGGCGCGGGGCTACACCTTC
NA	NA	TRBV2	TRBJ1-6	CASRLFVIYNSPLHF	TGTGCCAGCAGGTTATTTGTAATCTATAATTCACCCCTCCACTTT
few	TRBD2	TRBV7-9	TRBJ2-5	CASSLSSGQETQYF	TGTGCCAGCAGCTTGTCTAGCGGCCAAGAGACCCAGTACTTC
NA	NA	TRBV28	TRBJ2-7	CASSLKAFSLSYEQYF	TGTGCCAGCAGTTTAAAGGCCTTTTCCCTCTCCTACGAGCAGTACTTC
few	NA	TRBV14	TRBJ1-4	CASSPGSRGGGEKLFF	TGTGCCAGCAGCCCCGGGAGTCGCGGGGGTGGAGAAAAACTGTTTTTT
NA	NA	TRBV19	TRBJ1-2	CATKKDSANYGYTF	TGTGCCACCAAGAAAGACAGTGCTAACTATGGCTACACCTTC
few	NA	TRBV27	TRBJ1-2	CASSFNQAQLGGYGYTF	TGTGCCAGCAGTTTTAATCAAGCTCAACTGGGGGGATATGGCTACACCTTC
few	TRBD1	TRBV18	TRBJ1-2	CASSPSQGARDGYTF	TGTGCCAGCTCCCCTTCGCAGGGGGCCCGGGATGGCTACACCTTC
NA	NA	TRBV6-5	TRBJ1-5	CASSRLGSQPQHF	TGTGCCAGCAGCCGGTTGGGAAGTCAGCCCCAGCATTTT
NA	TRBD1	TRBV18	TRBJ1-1	CASSPGQSILSTEAFF	TGTGCCAGCTCACCGGGACAGTCGATTCTTAGCACTGAAGCTTTCTTT
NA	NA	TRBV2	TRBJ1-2	CASSDAGEGRYGYTF	TGTGCCAGCAGTGACGCGGGGGAAGGAAGGTATGGCTACACCTTC
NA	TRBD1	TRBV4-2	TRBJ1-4	CASSQVGQSTNEKLFF	TGTGCCAGCAGCCAAGTGGGACAGTCAACTAATGAAAAACTGTTTTTT
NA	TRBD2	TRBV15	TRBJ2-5	CATSLTSGSGETQYF	TGTGCCACCAGCCTGACTAGCGGGAGCGGAGAGACCCAGTACTTC